These 4 T cell receptor beta chains were all obtained from the same sample, sequenced in a study of T cell responses to AZD1222 COVID-19 vaccine. Profiled with immunoSEQ multiplex PCR; TCRdb holds only in-frame clones, not every one. The sample includes over 85,000 clones, around 85% of them seen just once. The sequencing here drew on peripheral blood, taken 28 days after the second AZD1222 dose. Receptor source: an adult who received the AZD1222 COVID-19 vaccine.

The chain links TRBV12-3 or TRBV12-4 to TRBJ2-7, with unresolved D. The length of the CDR3 is 13 residues. V was cut by 6 bases and J by 7 bases, with 16 bases left in between. This CDR3 is CASSLLGRREQYF. CDR3 DNA: TGTGCCAGCAGCCTTCTCGGCCGTCGAGAGCAGTACTTC.

The chain recombines TRBV5-1 with TRBJ2-1; tentative D call: TRBD1 (8 bases). The germline CDR1 and CDR2 sequences are SGHRS and YFSETQ. Trimming shortened V by 6 bases and J by 8 bases, and 15 bases separated the two germline ends. There are 13 residues in the CDR3. The CDR3 nucleotides read TGCGCCAGCACCACAGGGGGGGTGGATGAGCAGTTCTTC. It specifies CASTTGGVDEQFF.

The V call is TRBV15, the J call TRBJ2-2; 10 bases are a match to TRBD2. With V trimmed by 0 bases and J by 6 bases, 1 base remained unmatched. The CDR3 is 15 residues long. Germline V gives CDR1 LNHNV, CDR2 YYDKDF (reference sequence). The CDR3 region is CATSREAGGPGELFF. CDR3 nucleotides: TGTGCCACCAGCAGAGAAGCGGGAGGGCCCGGGGAGCTGTTTTTT.

The chain is built from TRBV6-4 and TRBJ2-2; no firm D call. Per germline, CDR1 MRHNA and CDR2 SNTAGT. Trimming stripped 2 bases from V and 1 base from J, with 2 bases between. The CDR3 totals 13 residues. DNA of the CDR3: TGTGCCAGCAGTGACAGGAACACCGGGGAGCTGTTTTTT. This gives the protein CASSDRNTGELFF.